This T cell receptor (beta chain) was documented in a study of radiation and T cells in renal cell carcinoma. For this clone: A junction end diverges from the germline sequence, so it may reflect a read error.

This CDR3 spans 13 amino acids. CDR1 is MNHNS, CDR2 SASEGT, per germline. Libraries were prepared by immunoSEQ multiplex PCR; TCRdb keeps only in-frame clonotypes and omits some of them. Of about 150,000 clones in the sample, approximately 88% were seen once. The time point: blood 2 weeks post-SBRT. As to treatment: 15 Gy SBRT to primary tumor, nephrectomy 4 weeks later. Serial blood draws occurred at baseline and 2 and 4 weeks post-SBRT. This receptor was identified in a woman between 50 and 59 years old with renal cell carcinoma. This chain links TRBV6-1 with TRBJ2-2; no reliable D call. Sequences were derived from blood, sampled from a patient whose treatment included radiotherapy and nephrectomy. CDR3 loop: CASREGMTGELFF. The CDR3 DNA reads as TGTGCCAGCAGGGAAGGGATGACCGGGGAGCTGTTTTTT.